Each of the 26 T cell receptor beta chains below was sequenced from the same sample in a study of shared clonotypes between healthy human individuals. Profiling relied on immunoSEQ multiplex PCR, and the TCRdb table lists in-frame clones only, not all of them. The data contain about 1.1 million clones, 60% to 80% of them singletons. Sequencing was done on a sample of memory CD4+ T cells from PBMCs. The subset denotes: CD45RA-negative fraction. These receptors originate from a man aged 18-30 years in good health. Some clones in this sample may be carry-over from other donors' samples.

V and J are TRBV27 and TRBJ1-5; D ambiguous. Germline V gene sequence: CDR1 MNHEY, CDR2 SMNVEV (reference sequence). V dropped 6 bases and J dropped 3 bases, with 6 bases sitting between them. The CDR3 has 12 amino acids. Here the CDR3 reads CASRGPNQPQHF. CDR3 DNA: TGTGCCAGCAGGGGCCCCAATCAGCCCCAGCATTTT.

The chain recombines TRBV7-2 with TRBJ2-3; 7 bases align to TRBD2. With 1 base clipped from V and 2 bases from J, the junction kept 9 bases outside the gene matches. The CDR3 sequence is 17 residues long. From germline, CDR1 is SGHTA and CDR2 FQGNSA. CDR3 in amino acids: CASSLGTRLWYTDTQYF. The DNA for the CDR3 is TGTGCCAGCAGCTTAGGGACTAGATTGTGGTACACAGATACGCAGTATTTT. The full variable domain, in which reference TRBV7-2 and TRBJ2-3 provide the parts outside the CDR3, is GAGVSQSPSNKVTEKGKDVELRCDPISGHTALYWYRQSLGQGLEFLIYFQGNSAPDKSGLPSDRFSAERTGGSVSTLTIQRTQQEDSAVYLCASSLGTRLWYTDTQYFGPGTRLTVL.

This chain joins TRBV11-3 and TRBJ2-3, with D possibly matching TRBD1 (5 bases). V lost 0 bases, J lost 4 bases, and 5 bases lay in between. The germline V gene encodes CDR1 SGHNT and CDR2 YENEEA. The CDR3 length is 13 residues. The CDR3 protein is CASSLEGADTQYF. The CDR3 nucleotides are TGTGCCAGCAGCTTAGAAGGGGCAGATACGCAGTATTTT. Using reference TRBV11-3 and TRBJ2-3 for the parts outside the CDR3, the full variable domain is EAGVVQSPRYKIIEKKQPVAFWCNPISGHNTLYWYLQNLGQGPELLIRYENEEAVDDSQLPKDRFSAERLKGVDSTLKIQPAELGDSAVYLCASSLEGADTQYFGPGTRLTVL.

A note on this clone: Being one base from a much bigger clone, this may be a read error. This chain connects TRBV28 to TRBJ1-5; D remains unclear. The V end lost 4 bases, the J end lost 9 bases, and 10 bases lay between the germline ends. Looked up from germline, CDR1 is MDHEN and CDR2 is SYDVKM. The CDR3 sequence is 12 residues long. The CDR3 nucleotides read TGTGCCAGCAGTTCTTCTCTAGGGCCCCAGCATTTT. Protein sequence: CASSSSLGPQHF.

This clone came up many times. The chain recombines TRBV30 with TRBJ2-5; 8 bases map to TRBD1. With 4 bases clipped from V and 3 bases from J, the junction kept 10 bases outside the gene matches. The length of the CDR3 is 15 residues. CDR1 is GTSNPN and CDR2 is SVGIG in the germline V gene (reference sequence). CDR3 nucleotides: TGTGCCTGGATAAAACCCGGGACAGGAGAAGAGACCCAGTACTTC. This gives the protein CAWIKPGTGEETQYF. Combining the CDR3 with reference TRBV30 and TRBJ2-5 gives the whole variable domain SQTIHQWPATLVQPVGSPLSLECTVEGTSNPNLYWYRQAAGRGLQLLFYSVGIGQISSEVPQNLSASRPQDRQFILSSKKLLLSDSGFYLCAWIKPGTGEETQYFGPGTRLLVL.

V usage is TRBV10-3 and J usage is TRBJ1-2; TRBD1 matches at 12 bases. The CDR3 spans 18 residues. In germline, CDR1 is ENHRY, CDR2 SYGVKD. Trimming removed 5 bases from V and 3 bases from J; junction bases left unmatched: 13. The CDR3 nucleotides read TGTGCCATCAGTAAGGGACAGGGGGCGCGAGGGCTTGACTATGGCTACACCTTC. Amino acids: CAISKGQGARGLDYGYTF.

The rearrangement uses TRBV5-5 and TRBJ2-2; TRBD2 aligns across 11 bases. This CDR3 is 18 amino acids long. Per germline, CDR1 SGHKS and CDR2 YYEKEE (reference sequence). Germline trimming cut 1 base from V and 4 bases from J; bases unmatched to any gene: 9. The CDR3 spells CASSLRLAGTLGTGELFF. The CDR3 DNA reads as TGTGCCAGCAGCTTGCGACTAGCGGGGACCTTGGGCACCGGGGAGCTGTTTTTT.

V usage is TRBV29-1 and J usage is TRBJ2-1, with 8 bases matching TRBD2. Germline assignment: CDR1 SQVTM and CDR2 ANQGSEA. With 8 bases clipped from V and 8 bases from J, the junction kept 11 bases outside the gene matches. CDR3 size: 13 residues. CDR3 sequence (DNA): TGCAGCCTCCGGGAGGGCCGCGGGGATGAGCAGTTCTTC. Translated: CSLREGRGDEQFF.

CDR3: CASSSRLGYEQYF. In DNA, the CDR3 is TGTGCCAGCAGTTCCAGGTTGGGCTACGAGCAGTACTTC. This rearrangement joins TRBV6-5 to TRBJ2-7; D is unclear. CDR3 size: 13 residues. Germline loops: CDR1 MNHEY, CDR2 SVGAGI. The germline V and J ends were trimmed by 4 bases and 3 bases, with 10 bases remaining between them.

The chain has TRBV7-7 and TRBJ2-7; D is possibly TRBD1 or TRBD2 (5 bases each). Germline lookup yields CDR1 SSHAT and CDR2 FNYEAQ (reference sequence). V lost 5 bases and J 6 bases, leaving 17 bases between the germline ends. This CDR3 has 14 amino acids. CDR3 sequence (DNA): TGTGCCAGCAGCCCAAGTGTAGCTGGGGGCGAGCAGTACTTC. Its protein is CASSPSVAGGEQYF.

Ten or more counts support this clone. The rearrangement joins TRBV29-1 to TRBJ2-5; possibly TRBD2 for D (5 bases). The length of the CDR3 is 13 residues. Germline CDR1 reads SQVTM; CDR2 reads ANQGSEA. Deletions cut 3 bases from V and 0 bases from J, with 8 bases between. The CDR3 DNA reads as TGCAGCGTTGAGAGGGATAACCAAGAGACCCAGTACTTC. Protein: CSVERDNQETQYF.

This clone was detected many times. The chain has TRBV27 and TRBJ1-1, with D possibly being TRBD1 (5 bases). The CDR3 is made up of 14 amino acids. Germline V gives CDR1 MNHEY, CDR2 SMNVEV (reference sequence). Trimming took off 6 bases at V and 1 base at J, with 12 bases between the two ends. The CDR3 DNA reads as TGTGCCAGCAGCCGTGGGACGCAGAACACTGAAGCTTTCTTT. This translates into CASSRGTQNTEAFF.

Details on this clone: The sample holds other DNA sequences that translate to the same CDR3. This sequence joins TRBV5-1 and TRBJ2-7, with a tentative D call TRBD2 (5 bases). The length of the CDR3 is 11 residues. V lost 4 bases and J 4 bases, leaving 6 bases between the germline ends. Looked up from germline, CDR1 is SGHRS and CDR2 is YFSETQ. CDR3 bases: TGCGCCAGCAGCGGGAGTTACGAGCAGTACTTC. Residues: CASSGSYEQYF.

The V call is TRBV25-1, the J call TRBJ2-7; D gene unclear. Trimming cost V 5 bases and J 7 bases, with 12 bases left between them. Germline CDR1 MGHDK, CDR2 SYGVNS. The CDR3 extends over 12 amino acids. CDR3 sequence: CASSPGVREQYF. For the CDR3, the DNA is TGTGCCAGCAGTCCTGGGGTACGTGAGCAGTACTTC.

This sequence joins TRBV9 and TRBJ2-2, with unresolved D. From germline, CDR1 is SGDLS and CDR2 YYNGEE. The V end was cut by 3 bases, the J end by 0 bases, with 12 bases between. The CDR3 consists of 16 residues. In nucleotides, the CDR3 is TGTGCCAGCAGCGCTCCTTGGGTATCGAACACCGGGGAGCTGTTTTTT. Translation: CASSAPWVSNTGELFF.

V and J are TRBV7-9 and TRBJ2-3; 10 bases are shared with TRBD1. CDR1 and CDR2 (germline): SEHNR, FQNEAQ (reference sequence). This CDR3 is built from 17 residues. After removal of 1 base from V and 6 bases from J, the junction contained 10 bases not matched to a gene. The CDR3 loop is CASSLGVRDRGLDTQYF. CDR3 nucleotides: TGTGCCAGCAGCTTAGGGGTTAGGGACAGGGGCTTGGATACGCAGTATTTT.

This chain joins TRBV19 and TRBJ1-2; TRBD1 agrees at 9 bases. CDR1 and CDR2 (germline): LNHDA, SQIVND (reference sequence). V shed 8 bases, J shed 4 bases, and the junction held 14 bases outside the gene matches. CDR3 length: 16 residues. The CDR3 DNA reads as TGTGCCAGTTCTTTTCGGGACAGGGTTTTAACCTATGGCTACACCTTC. This codes for CASSFRDRVLTYGYTF. Using reference TRBV19 and TRBJ1-2 for the parts outside the CDR3, the full variable domain is DGGITQSPKYLFRKEGQNVTLSCEQNLNHDAMYWYRQDPGQGLRLIYYSQIVNDFQKGDIAEGYSVSREKKESFPLTVTSAQKNPTAFYLCASSFRDRVLTYGYTFGSGTRLTVV.

The rearrangement joins TRBV6-5 to TRBJ2-7; 11 nucleotides align to TRBD2. Looked up from germline, CDR1 is MNHEY and CDR2 is SVGAGI. V lost 9 bases to trimming and J lost 3 bases; unmatched junction nucleotides: 4. The CDR3 runs to 13 residues. CDR3 nucleotide sequence: TGTGCCAGTTCTAGCGGGAGGCACTACGAGCAGTACTTC. Its translation: CASSSGRHYEQYF.

This clone was detected only a few times. The chain joins TRBV14 to TRBJ1-2; D is ambiguous. Germline V CDR1 and CDR2: SGHDN, FVKESK. This CDR3 region has 14 residues. The V end was cut by 3 bases, the J end by 7 bases, with 15 bases between. CDR3 nucleotide sequence: TGTGCCAGCAGCCAGGCGGTAGGGTTCGGTGGCTACACCTTC. Translated: CASSQAVGFGGYTF.

The gene calls are TRBV30 and TRBJ1-3; D remains ambiguous. Trimming cost V 1 base and J 2 bases, with 6 bases left between them. This CDR3 is 13 amino acids long. The germline V gene encodes CDR1 GTSNPN and CDR2 SVGIG (reference sequence). The CDR3 DNA reads as TGTGCCTGGAGTGAGTCAGCTGGAAACACCATATATTTT. It yields the protein CAWSESAGNTIYF. Supplemented by reference TRBV30 and TRBJ1-3, the full variable domain reads SQTIHQWPATLVQPVGSPLSLECTVEGTSNPNLYWYRQAAGRGLQLLFYSVGIGQISSEVPQNLSASRPQDRQFILSSKKLLLSDSGFYLCAWSESAGNTIYFGEGSWLTVV.

The genes are TRBV10-3 and TRBJ1-5; a possible D gene is TRBD1 (5 bases). The CDR3 covers 15 residues. The ends were cut back, 2 bases at V and 4 bases at J, with 12 bases in the middle. The germline V gene has CDR1 ENHRY and CDR2 SYGVKD. The CDR3 DNA reads TGTGCCATCAGTGAGATGCGGGGGGGGAATCAGCCCCAGCATTTT. Translated, it gives CAISEMRGGNQPQHF.

This chain joins TRBV20-1 and TRBJ2-3; D might be TRBD2 (5 bases). Per germline, CDR1 DFQATT and CDR2 SNEGSKA (reference sequence). The CDR3 length is 11 residues. Trimming shortened V by 4 bases and J by 6 bases, and 8 bases separated the two germline ends. The CDR3 is CSATERDTQYF. The CDR3 coding sequence is TGCAGTGCTACCGAGCGGGATACGCAGTATTTT.

The rearrangement joins TRBV6-1 to TRBJ1-4; 7 bases line up with TRBD1. With V trimmed by 4 bases and J by 8 bases, 7 bases remained unmatched. CDR1 and CDR2 from the germline V gene are MNHNS and SASEGT. CDR3 length: 14 amino acids. CDR3 in DNA: TGTGCCAGCAGTGCCTCGGGACAGAGCGAAAAACTGTTTTTT. Translated: CASSASGQSEKLFF.

The V and J genes are TRBV7-3 and TRBJ2-3; D gene uncertain. Trimming removed 0 bases from V and 3 bases from J, with 7 bases in between. This CDR3 is built from 14 residues. Germline assignment: CDR1 SGHTA and CDR2 FQGTGA. The CDR3 sequence is CASSLTEWTDTQYF. The CDR3 DNA sequence: TGTGCCAGCAGCTTAACTGAGTGGACAGATACGCAGTATTTT.

The chain couples TRBV19 to TRBJ2-2; TRBD2 agrees at 12 bases. CDR1 and CDR2 (germline): LNHDA, SQIVND (reference sequence). This CDR3 has 17 amino acids. V dropped 6 bases and J dropped 3; count of bases not matched to a gene: 8. CDR3 region: CASSRTSGTADTGELFF. CDR3 bases: TGTGCCAGTAGCCGGACTAGCGGGACGGCGGACACCGGGGAGCTGTTTTTT.

This chain joins TRBV4-1 and TRBJ2-3; D unclear. CDR1 and CDR2 (germline): MGHRA, YSYEKL. The CDR3 loop spans 12 amino acids. Trimming removed 4 bases from V and 2 bases from J, with 4 bases in between. CDR3 amino acids: CASSPNTDTQYF. CDR3 nucleotide sequence: TGCGCCAGCAGCCCCAACACAGATACGCAGTATTTT.